Shown below are 13 T cell receptor beta chains from a single sample sequenced in a study of identical twins. TCRdb reanalysed the 5' RACE reads using MiXCR and keeps one entry per CDR3 protein. The sample has under 900,000 distinct CDR3 sequences; about 20% are singletons. Separately, the same data were catalogued under a study of T cells expressing NK-cell markers.

The specimen was PBMCs. The receptors were gathered from a woman under 30 in good health.

This clonotype was observed a handful of times. The chain combines TRBV5-1 with TRBJ2-7; 7 nucleotides line up with TRBD1. The V gene end was trimmed by 4 bases and the J gene end by 1 base; junction bases not matched to a gene: 11. CDR1 is SGHRS, CDR2 YFSETQ, per germline. The CDR3 is 16 residues long. CDR3: CASSLLTGALSYEQYF. In DNA form, the CDR3 reads TGCGCCAGCAGCCTCCTAACAGGGGCGCTGTCCTACGAGCAGTACTTC.

This clonotype was detected a few times. The chain employs TRBV27 and TRBJ2-7, with a weak D call TRBD2 (5 bases). Germline CDR1 is MNHEY and CDR2 is SMNVEV (reference sequence). This CDR3 contains 15 residues. V was cut by 5 bases and J by 5 bases, with 19 bases left in between. CDR3 nucleotide sequence: TGTGCCAGCAGTCCCCCCCCTAGCCGGAATCACGAGCAGTACTTC. It translates to CASSPPPSRNHEQYF.

This clonotype was seen a handful of times. The rearrangement uses TRBV12-3 or TRBV12-4 and TRBJ1-2; 8 bases are a match to TRBD1. There are 14 residues in the CDR3. The V and J ends lost 6 bases and 4 bases, in that order; junction bases with no gene match: 7. The CDR3 DNA sequence: TGTGCCAGCAGGACTACAGGGGGGAGCTATGGCTACACCTTC. Protein sequence: CASRTTGGSYGYTF.

The V and J genes are TRBV15 and TRBJ1-6; 9 nucleotides line up with TRBD1. Germline trimming cut 2 bases from V and 9 bases from J; bases unmatched to any gene: 5. Germline CDR1 and CDR2: LNHNV and YYDKDF (reference sequence). The CDR3 is made up of 15 amino acids. The CDR3 DNA sequence: TGTGCCACCAGCAGACGGGGACAGGGTAGTTCACCCCTCCACTTT. Translating gives CATSRRGQGSSPLHF.

This clonotype showed up just once. The chain couples TRBV2 to TRBJ2-2, with 8 bases fitting TRBD1. The CDR3 extends over 15 amino acids. The V gene's germline CDR1 is SNHLY and CDR2 FYNNEI. The V segment lost 4 bases and the J segment 4 bases; nucleotides outside the gene matches: 5. CDR3 bases: TGTGCCAGCAGTGTTCAGGGGGCCGGCACCGGGGAGCTGTTTTTT. Translating it yields CASSVQGAGTGELFF.

The chain joins TRBV7-2 to TRBJ2-3; 14 bases map to TRBD2. The CDR3 contains 17 residues. V dropped 5 bases and J dropped 3; count of bases not matched to a gene: 7. Germline assignment: CDR1 SGHTA and CDR2 FQGNSA. The CDR3 DNA follows: TGTGCCAGCAGCCCCGGGACTAGCGGGAGATGGACAGATACGCAGTATTTT. Residues: CASSPGTSGRWTDTQYF.

V is TRBV12-3 or TRBV12-4 and J is TRBJ1-5; no firm D call. V shed 6 bases and J shed 7 bases, with 16 bases lying between them. The CDR3 covers 14 residues. The CDR3 protein is CASRRGNGVQPQHF. For the CDR3, the DNA is TGTGCCAGCAGAAGAGGGAATGGAGTACAGCCCCAGCATTTT.

The table lists this clonotype with a few counts. J is TRBJ2-3 and V is TRBV5-1, with 9 bases identical to TRBD1. J was trimmed by 2 bases and V by 0 bases; bases with no gene match: 4. This CDR3 region has 16 residues. Germline CDR1 is SGHRS and CDR2 is YFSETQ. CDR3 in DNA: TGCGCCAGCAGCTTGGGACAGGGGGGACTCACAGATACGCAGTATTTT. Protein product: CASSLGQGGLTDTQYF.

About this clonotype itself: Relative to the germline gene, one junction end is altered; a read error may explain this. The J gene is TRBJ2-5, the V gene TRBV3-1; the D gene could be TRBD1 or TRBD2 (6 bases each). The CDR3 has 14 residues. Germline-derived CDR1 and CDR2 are LGHDT and YNNKEL (reference sequence). The CDR3 coding sequence is TGTGCCAGCAGTCAAAGGGGGGCCCAAGACACCCAGTACTTC. Translating gives CASSQRGAQDTQYF.

The chain links TRBV20-1 to TRBJ2-1, with D uncertain. The CDR3 is made up of 13 amino acids. Looked up from germline, CDR1 is DFQATT and CDR2 is SNEGSKA (reference sequence). The V end was cut by 8 bases, the J end by 1 base, with 12 bases between. CDR3 in DNA: TGCAGTACCCTCGCGGCTTCCTACAATGAGCAGTTCTTC. This encodes CSTLAASYNEQFF.

There are a few counts of this clonotype. This chain joins TRBV20-1 and TRBJ2-5, with 11 bases that match TRBD2. The CDR3 has 13 residues. V lost 5 bases, J lost 3 bases, and 2 bases stayed unmatched. Germline V lookup: CDR1 DFQATT, CDR2 SNEGSKA (reference sequence). The CDR3 DNA is TGCAGTGCTCGTAGCGGGAGGGAAGAGACCCAGTACTTC. It yields the protein CSARSGREETQYF.

At least ten counts were recorded for this clonotype. The genes are TRBV6-1 and TRBJ2-3; 10 nucleotides align to TRBD1. This CDR3 has 15 residues. Unmatched junction bases numbered 6, after V lost 6 bases and J lost 3 bases. Germline CDR1 is MNHNS and CDR2 is SASEGT. CDR3 in amino acids: CASSQRQGATDTQYF. The DNA for the CDR3 is TGTGCCAGCAGCCAGCGACAGGGGGCAACAGATACGCAGTATTTT.

CDR3 DNA: TGTGCCAGCCTCCCCTTAACCCGGGGGACCGACAATGAGCAGTTCTTC. Translated: CASLPLTRGTDNEQFF. The chain combines TRBV6-1 with TRBJ2-1, with a possible D match to TRBD2 (6 bases). Trimming took off 8 bases at V and 5 bases at J, with 22 bases between the two ends. CDR3 length equals 16 residues. Per the germline V gene, CDR1 is MNHNS and CDR2 is SASEGT.